This T cell receptor beta chain stems from a study of Ad26.COV2.S vaccination and SARS-CoV-2 variants. General observations from the study: Possibly, TCR breadth and depth analyses underestimated total T cell responses. Comparability of non-spike TCR breadth was observed across vaccine and placebo recipients. Reports say spike-specific CD8+ and CD4+ T cell responses covered substantial breadth after vaccination. Vaccine recipients had higher spike-specific TCR breadth than placebo recipients.

About this clone: Its antigen is not known.

Generated by immunoSEQ multiplex PCR, the TCRdb table keeps only in-frame clones and is missing some. The table shows about 100,000 clones, with roughly 75% occurring only once. Germline values: CDR1 LGHDT, CDR2 YNNKEL (reference sequence). The CDR3 is 14 residues long. Trimming removed 1 base at V and 4 bases at J, with 10 bases between. The V gene is TRBV3-1 (or the pseudogene TRBV3-2), the J gene TRBJ2-5, with D possibly being TRBD2 (5 bases). The sample in question was peripheral blood, obtained after recovery from COVID-19. This TCR was recovered from a human donor who had recovered from COVID-19. Here the CDR3 reads CASSQVASGETQYF. The CDR3 DNA reads TGTGCCAGCAGCCAAGTGGCCAGCGGAGAGACCCAGTACTTC.